This T cell receptor (beta chain) was retrieved from a study of T-cell reconstitution after alpha-beta-depleted transplantation in children. Preparing the TCRbeta library involved the use of unique molecular identifiers. Each CDR3 protein is one row after TCRdb ran MiXCR on the PCR reads. There are some 280,000 distinct CDR3 sequences in the sample; approximately 9.6% occur only once, and roughly a tenth lies in the top ten. Germline CDR1 KGHDR, CDR2 SFDVKD. V was cut by 4 bases and J by 3 bases, with 11 bases left in between. The CDR3 is made up of 15 amino acids. This clonotype was seen more than once but under ten times.

The chain combines TRBV24-1 with TRBJ2-2; no definite D call. The source was PBMCs from the stem cell graft donor, collected from the stem cell graft. The clonotype was recovered from a human donor who donated a stem cell graft to a child with SCID. CDR3 amino acids: CATSDPGRDTGELFF. In DNA form, the CDR3 reads TGTGCCACCAGTGACCCCGGACGGGACACCGGGGAGCTGTTTTTT.